A selection of T cell receptor beta chains follows, all from one sample in a study of blood T cell repertoires in COVID-19. TCRdb's table, derived via immunoSEQ multiplex PCR, lists solely in-frame clones and lacks some. The table includes roughly 260,000 clones, roughly nine tenths detected once. Material for sequencing was peripheral blood. These receptors originate from a man between 60 and 70 years old who had recovered from COVID-19. The CDR3 runs from the conserved cysteine through the conserved F or W. D genes are given only for firm matches. Where a row states a size, it is once, few, many or the class of an expanded clone; other rows omit it.

j_call	v_call	clone_size	d_call	cdr3_length	cdr3_aa	cdr3_nt
TRBJ2-7	TRBV7-2	few	TRBD2	15	CASSSPGTKTYEQYF	TGTGCCAGCAGCTCCCCCGGGACTAAAACCTACGAGCAGTACTTC
TRBJ2-7	TRBV10-1	.	.	13	CASVGTASYEQYF	TGCGCCAGCGTGGGGACTGCATCCTACGAGCAGTACTTC
TRBJ1-2	TRBV7-2	.	TRBD1	15	CASSSGTGSYYGYTF	TGTGCCAGCAGCTCCGGGACAGGGTCATACTATGGCTACACCTTC
TRBJ1-5	TRBV2	.	.	13	CASSNREKQPQHF	TGTGCCAGCAGTAACAGGGAAAAACAGCCCCAGCATTTT
TRBJ1-2	TRBV27	.	TRBD1	14	CASSSTGGKVGYTF	TGTGCCAGCAGTTCTACAGGGGGCAAGGTTGGCTACACCTTC
TRBJ2-7	TRBV5-1	once	TRBD2	14	CASKRTSGSYEQYF	TGCGCCAGCAAGAGGACTAGCGGCTCCTACGAGCAGTACTTC
TRBJ2-3	TRBV5-1	.	.	14	CASRVLAGRDTQYF	TGCGCCAGCCGTGTACTAGCCGGGAGAGATACGCAGTATTTT
TRBJ2-2	TRBV13	.	.	12	CASAWATGELFF	TGTGCCAGCGCTTGGGCAACCGGGGAGCTGTTTTTT
TRBJ2-7	TRBV7-2	.	.	13	CASTEVGHYEQYF	TGTGCCAGCACTGAAGTTGGACACTACGAGCAGTACTTC
TRBJ1-1	TRBV5-1	.	.	15	CASSRESQDLTEAFF	TGCGCCAGCAGCCGGGAGAGCCAGGACCTCACTGAAGCTTTCTTT
TRBJ2-7	TRBV23-1	.	TRBD2	20	CASSQSARDTSGRGSYEQYF	TGCGCCAGCAGTCAATCAGCCCGGGACACTAGCGGGAGGGGCTCCTACGAGCAGTACTTC
TRBJ2-7	TRBV6-5	.	.	14	CASRRQVDSYEQYF	TGTGCCAGCAGGAGACAGGTTGACTCCTACGAGCAGTACTTC
TRBJ2-3	TRBV7-6	.	TRBD2	16	CASSLTSGVRTDTQYF	TGTGCCAGCAGCTTAACTAGCGGGGTGCGCACAGATACGCAGTATTTT
TRBJ2-3	TRBV5-1	.	TRBD1	17	CASSLSYRGSGTDTQYF	TGCGCCAGCAGCTTGTCCTACAGGGGTTCTGGCACAGATACGCAGTATTTT
TRBJ2-3	TRBV14	.	.	16	CASSQGGRGWTDTQYF	TGTGCCAGCAGCCAAGGGGGCAGGGGATGGACTGATACGCAGTATTTT
TRBJ2-1	TRBV28	.	TRBD2	16	CASSLSSGGAYNEQFF	TGTGCCAGCAGTTTATCCAGCGGGGGGGCCTACAATGAGCAGTTCTTC
TRBJ1-4	TRBV3-1/TRBV3-2	once	TRBD1	12	CASSQGDRVWFF	TGTGCCAGCAGCCAAGGGGACAGGGTTTGGTTTTTT
TRBJ1-2	TRBV6-5	.	.	13	CASSYSAVYGYTF	TGTGCCAGCAGTTACTCGGCGGTCTATGGCTACACCTTC
TRBJ1-1	TRBV9	.	TRBD1	15	CASSERTGVETEAFF	TGTGCCAGCAGCGAGAGGACAGGGGTTGAAACTGAAGCTTTCTTT
TRBJ1-1	TRBV18	few	.	14	CASSPTNRDTEAFF	TGTGCCAGCTCACCTACAAACAGGGACACTGAAGCTTTCTTT
TRBJ1-1	TRBV14	.	.	13	CASSTGLATEAFF	TGTGCCAGCTCCACCGGCTTAGCCACTGAAGCTTTCTTT
TRBJ2-7	TRBV9	.	TRBD1	14	CASSVFDRDYEQYF	TGTGCCAGCAGCGTATTTGACAGGGACTACGAGCAGTACTTC
TRBJ2-3	TRBV5-1	.	TRBD2	17	CASSLAGSGANTDTQYF	TGCGCCAGCAGCTTGGCGGGTAGCGGGGCCAACACAGATACGCAGTATTTT
TRBJ2-7	TRBV11-2	.	.	13	CASSLDRAGEQYF	TGTGCCAGCAGCTTAGACCGGGCGGGCGAGCAGTACTTC
TRBJ1-1	TRBV7-8	.	.	13	CASLEDLNTEAFF	TGTGCCAGCTTGGAGGACTTAAACACTGAAGCTTTCTTT
TRBJ2-1	TRBV10-1	.	TRBD1	16	CASSEYLGQLNNEQFF	TGCGCCAGCAGTGAGTACTTGGGACAGCTTAACAATGAGCAGTTCTTC
TRBJ1-6	TRBV24-1	.	TRBD1	16	CASPPGGSSYNSPLHF	TGTGCCTCCCCGCCAGGGGGCAGCTCCTATAATTCACCCCTCCACTTT
TRBJ1-2	TRBV2	.	TRBD1	13	CASRRQGAGGYTF	TGTGCCAGCAGAAGACAGGGGGCCGGTGGCTACACCTTC
TRBJ2-7	TRBV4-2	.	.	15	CASSQDMGRVYEQYF	TGTGCCAGCAGCCAAGACATGGGCAGGGTCTACGAGCAGTACTTC
TRBJ2-3	TRBV6-5	.	TRBD1	14	CASSQGRGSDTQYF	TGTGCCAGCAGTCAGGGCAGGGGGTCTGATACGCAGTATTTT
TRBJ2-5	TRBV7-2	.	.	15	CASSLGRAGFETQYF	TGTGCCAGCAGCTTAGGGCGGGCTGGTTTTGAGACCCAGTACTTC
TRBJ1-2	TRBV24-1	.	TRBD1	14	CATTDRDSSYGYTF	TGTGCCACCACAGATCGGGACAGCTCCTATGGCTACACCTTC
TRBJ2-7	TRBV3-1/TRBV3-2	.	.	16	CASSPEQGLQGDEQYF	TGTGCCAGCAGCCCGGAGCAGGGTCTACAGGGAGACGAGCAGTACTTC
TRBJ2-3	TRBV13	.	.	15	CASSRRGGYTDTQYF	TGTGCCAGCAGCCGGAGGGGGGGATACACAGATACGCAGTATTTT
TRBJ1-1	TRBV20-1	.	.	11	CSAAEDPEAFF	TGCAGTGCCGCAGAGGATCCCGAAGCTTTCTTT
TRBJ2-7	TRBV29-1	.	.	11	CSVLSSYEQYF	TGCAGCGTTCTGTCCTCCTACGAGCAGTACTTC
TRBJ1-5	TRBV2	few	TRBD1	13	CASMGQGVQPQHF	TGTGCCAGCATGGGACAGGGTGTTCAGCCCCAGCATTTT
TRBJ1-5	TRBV13	.	.	14	CASSLGRGDQPQHF	TGTGCCAGCAGCTTAGGCAGGGGAGATCAGCCCCAGCATTTT